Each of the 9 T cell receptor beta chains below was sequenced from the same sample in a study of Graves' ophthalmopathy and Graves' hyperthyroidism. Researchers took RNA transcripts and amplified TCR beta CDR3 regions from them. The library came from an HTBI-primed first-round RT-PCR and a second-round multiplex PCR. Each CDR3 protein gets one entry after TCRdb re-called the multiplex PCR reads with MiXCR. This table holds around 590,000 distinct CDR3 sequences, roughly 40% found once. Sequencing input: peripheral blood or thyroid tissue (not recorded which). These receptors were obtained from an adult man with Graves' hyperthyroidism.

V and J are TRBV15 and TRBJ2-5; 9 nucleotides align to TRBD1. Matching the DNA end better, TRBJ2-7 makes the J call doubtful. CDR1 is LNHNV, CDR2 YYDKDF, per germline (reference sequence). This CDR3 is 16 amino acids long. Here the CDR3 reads CATSRDRGYYGYEQYF. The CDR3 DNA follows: TGTGCCACCAGCAGGGACAGGGGATACTATGGCTACGAGCAGTACTTC.

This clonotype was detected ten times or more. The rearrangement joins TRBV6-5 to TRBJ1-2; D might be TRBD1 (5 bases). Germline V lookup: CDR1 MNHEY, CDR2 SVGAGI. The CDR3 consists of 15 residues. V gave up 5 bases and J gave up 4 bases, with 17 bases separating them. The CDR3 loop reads CASSPSFTDIYGYTF. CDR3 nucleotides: TGTGCCAGCAGTCCTTCGTTCACGGACATCTATGGCTACACCTTC.

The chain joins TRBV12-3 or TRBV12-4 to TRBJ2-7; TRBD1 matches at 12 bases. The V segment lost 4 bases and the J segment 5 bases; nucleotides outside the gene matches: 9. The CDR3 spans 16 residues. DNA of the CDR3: TGTGCCAGCAGTTACCTACAGGGACAGGGGGCCGACGAGCAGTACTTC. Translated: CASSYLQGQGADEQYF.

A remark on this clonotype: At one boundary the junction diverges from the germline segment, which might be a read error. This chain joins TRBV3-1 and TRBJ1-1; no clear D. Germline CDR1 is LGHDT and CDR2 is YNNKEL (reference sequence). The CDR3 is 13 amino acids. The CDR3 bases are TGTGCCGGCAGCCCCCTCGGTGGGACTGAAGCTTTCTTT. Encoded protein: CAGSPLGGTEAFF.

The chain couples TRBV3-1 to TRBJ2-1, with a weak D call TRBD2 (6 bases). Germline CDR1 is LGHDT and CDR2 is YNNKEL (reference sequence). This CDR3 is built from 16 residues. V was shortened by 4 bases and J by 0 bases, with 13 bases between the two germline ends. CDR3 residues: CASSPGTPSSYNEQFF. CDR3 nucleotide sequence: TGTGCCAGCAGCCCGGGGACTCCGAGCTCCTACAATGAGCAGTTCTTC.

CDR3: CASSPGLAGGGGYTF. In DNA form, the CDR3 reads TGTGCCAGCAGCCCAGGACTAGCGGGAGGGGGTGGCTACACCTTC. This chain links TRBV9 with TRBJ1-2, with a tentative D call TRBD1 (6 bases). Germline CDR1 reads SGDLS; CDR2 reads YYNGEE. This CDR3 has 15 amino acids. Trimming took off 4 bases at V and 7 bases at J, with 20 bases between the two ends.

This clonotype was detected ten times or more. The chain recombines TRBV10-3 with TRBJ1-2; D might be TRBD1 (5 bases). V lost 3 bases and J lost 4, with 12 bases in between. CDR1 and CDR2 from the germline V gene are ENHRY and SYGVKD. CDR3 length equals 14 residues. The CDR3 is CAISDSGWAYGYTF. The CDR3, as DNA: TGTGCCATCAGTGACTCAGGGTGGGCCTATGGCTACACCTTC.

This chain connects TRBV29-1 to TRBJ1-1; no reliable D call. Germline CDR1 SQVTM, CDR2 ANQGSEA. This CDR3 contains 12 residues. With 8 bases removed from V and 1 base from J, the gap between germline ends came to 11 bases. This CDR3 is CSSQQRNTEAFF. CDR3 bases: TGCAGCAGCCAACAACGGAACACTGAAGCTTTCTTT.

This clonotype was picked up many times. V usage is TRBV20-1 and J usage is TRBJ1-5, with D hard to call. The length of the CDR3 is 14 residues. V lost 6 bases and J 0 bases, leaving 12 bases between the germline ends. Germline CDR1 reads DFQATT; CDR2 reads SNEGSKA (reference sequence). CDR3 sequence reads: CSARSAYSNQPQHF. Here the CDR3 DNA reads TGCAGTGCCCGGTCGGCCTATAGCAATCAGCCCCAGCATTTT.